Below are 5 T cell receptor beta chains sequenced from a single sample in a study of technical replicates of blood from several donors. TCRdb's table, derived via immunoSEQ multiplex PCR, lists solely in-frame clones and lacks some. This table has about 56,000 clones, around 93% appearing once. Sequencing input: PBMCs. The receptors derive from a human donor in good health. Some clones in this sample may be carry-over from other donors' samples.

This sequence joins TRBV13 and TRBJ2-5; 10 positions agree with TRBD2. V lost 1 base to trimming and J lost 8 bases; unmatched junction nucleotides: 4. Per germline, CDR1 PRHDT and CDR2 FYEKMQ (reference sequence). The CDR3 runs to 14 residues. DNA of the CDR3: TGTGCCAGCAGCTTAGAAACTAGCGGGGTAACCCAGTACTTC. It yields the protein CASSLETSGVTQYF.

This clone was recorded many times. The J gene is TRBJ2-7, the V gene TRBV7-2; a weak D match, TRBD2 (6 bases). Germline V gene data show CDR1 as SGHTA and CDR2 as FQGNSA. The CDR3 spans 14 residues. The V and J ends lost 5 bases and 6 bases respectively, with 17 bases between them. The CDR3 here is CASSERGFRTEQYF. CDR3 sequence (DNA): TGTGCCAGCAGCGAACGGGGGTTTCGGACCGAGCAGTACTTC.

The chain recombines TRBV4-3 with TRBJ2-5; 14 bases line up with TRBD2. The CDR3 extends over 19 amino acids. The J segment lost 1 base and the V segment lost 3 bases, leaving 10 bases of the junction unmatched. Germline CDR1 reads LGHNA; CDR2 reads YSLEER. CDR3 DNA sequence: TGCGCCAGCAGCCAGGGGGAGACTAGCGGGGGGGCTAGCCAAGAGACCCAGTACTTC. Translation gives CASSQGETSGGASQETQYF.

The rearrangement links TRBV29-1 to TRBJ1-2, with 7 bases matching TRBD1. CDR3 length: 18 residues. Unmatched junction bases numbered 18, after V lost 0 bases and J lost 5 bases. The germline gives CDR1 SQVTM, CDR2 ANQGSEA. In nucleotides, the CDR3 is TGCAGCGTTGAAGATCGTTGGACAGGAATCGAATCAATTTATGGCTACACCTTC. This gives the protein CSVEDRWTGIESIYGYTF.

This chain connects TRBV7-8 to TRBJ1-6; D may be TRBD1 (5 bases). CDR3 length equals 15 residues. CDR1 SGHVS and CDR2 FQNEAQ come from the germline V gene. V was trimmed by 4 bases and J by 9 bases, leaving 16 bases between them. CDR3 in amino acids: CASSSPRQGGSPLHF. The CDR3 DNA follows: TGTGCCAGCAGCTCCCCCCGGCAGGGCGGTTCACCCCTCCACTTT.